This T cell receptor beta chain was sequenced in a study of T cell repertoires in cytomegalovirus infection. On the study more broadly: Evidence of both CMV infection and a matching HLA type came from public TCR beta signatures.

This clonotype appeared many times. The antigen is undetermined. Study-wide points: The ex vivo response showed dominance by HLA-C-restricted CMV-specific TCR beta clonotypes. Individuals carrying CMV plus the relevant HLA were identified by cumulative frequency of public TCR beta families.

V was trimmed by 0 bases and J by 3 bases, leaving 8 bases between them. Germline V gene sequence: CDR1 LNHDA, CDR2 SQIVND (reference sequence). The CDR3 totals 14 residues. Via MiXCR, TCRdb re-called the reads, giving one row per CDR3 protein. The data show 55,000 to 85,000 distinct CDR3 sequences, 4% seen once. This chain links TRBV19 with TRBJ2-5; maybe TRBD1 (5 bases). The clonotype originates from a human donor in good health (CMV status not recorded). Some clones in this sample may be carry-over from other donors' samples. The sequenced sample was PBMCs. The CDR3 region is CASSIDLGEETQYF. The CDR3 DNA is TGTGCCAGTAGTATAGATCTAGGGGAAGAGACCCAGTACTTC.